This TCR beta chain was observed in a study of CD8 T cells in ankylosing spondylitis. Study-wide points: Disease-linked clones reportedly showed significant enrichment in matched ankylosing spondylitis synovial fluid. The study identified a TCR beta motif of under 10 highly homologous variants that appeared characteristic of ankylosing spondylitis blood. Disease-linked clones were CD8+ and relatively rare in peripheral blood.

In making TCR beta libraries, quantitative 5'-RACE with molecular barcodes was used. Each CDR3 protein is one row after TCRdb ran MiXCR on the 5' RACE reads. Of 300,000 to 350,000 distinct CDR3 sequences detected, 14% to 15% appear once; the ten largest clones hold around 1%. CDR3 length equals 14 residues. The V gene's germline CDR1 is SEHNR and CDR2 FQNEAQ (reference sequence). This clonotype was detected only a few times. Its cognate antigen is unknown. One end of the junction is discordant with germline, which a read error may explain. Specimen: blood, either unsorted or a sorted T cell fraction (not recorded which). This sequence was found in a male donor with ankylosing spondylitis or in good health (not recorded which). The chain has TRBV7-9 and TRBJ2-2; 10 bases are a match to TRBD2. The CDR3 nucleotides read TGTGCCAGCAGCCTAGCGGGGGCGTCCGGGGAGCTGTTTTTT. Translating gives CASSLAGASGELFF.